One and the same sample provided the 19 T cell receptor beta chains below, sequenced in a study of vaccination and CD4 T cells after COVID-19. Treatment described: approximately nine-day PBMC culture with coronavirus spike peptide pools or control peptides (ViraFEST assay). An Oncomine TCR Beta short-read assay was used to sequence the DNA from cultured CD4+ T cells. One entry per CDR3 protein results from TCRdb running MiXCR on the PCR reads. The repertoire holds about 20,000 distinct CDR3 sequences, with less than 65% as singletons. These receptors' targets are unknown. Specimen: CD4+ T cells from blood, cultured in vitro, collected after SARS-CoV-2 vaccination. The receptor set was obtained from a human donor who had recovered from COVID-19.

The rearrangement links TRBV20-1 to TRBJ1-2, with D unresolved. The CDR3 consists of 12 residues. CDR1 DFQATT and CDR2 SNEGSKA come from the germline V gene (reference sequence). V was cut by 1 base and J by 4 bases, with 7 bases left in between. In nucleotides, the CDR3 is TGCAGTGCTAGAGCCCCCGGCTATGGCTACACCTTC. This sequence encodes CSARAPGYGYTF.

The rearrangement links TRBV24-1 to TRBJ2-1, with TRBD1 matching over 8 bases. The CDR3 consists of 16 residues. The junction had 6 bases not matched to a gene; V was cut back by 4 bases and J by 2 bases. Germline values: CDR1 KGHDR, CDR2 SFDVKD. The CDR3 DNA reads TGTGCCACCAGTGACTCAGGGGGCAGTGCCTACAATGAGCAGTTCTTC. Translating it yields CATSDSGGSAYNEQFF.

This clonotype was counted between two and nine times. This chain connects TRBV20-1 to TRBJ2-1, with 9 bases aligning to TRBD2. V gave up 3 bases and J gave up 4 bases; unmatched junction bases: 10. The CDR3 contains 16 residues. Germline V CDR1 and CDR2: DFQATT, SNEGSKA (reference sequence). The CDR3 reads CSARVRASGAYNEQFF. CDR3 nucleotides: TGCAGTGCTAGGGTGCGAGCTAGCGGGGCTTACAATGAGCAGTTCTTC.

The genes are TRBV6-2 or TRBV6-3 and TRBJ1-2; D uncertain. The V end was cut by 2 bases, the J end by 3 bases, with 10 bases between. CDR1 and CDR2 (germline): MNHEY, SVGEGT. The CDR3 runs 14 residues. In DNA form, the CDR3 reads TGTGCCAGCAGTTACCCCGCTGGACACTATGGCTACACCTTC. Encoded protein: CASSYPAGHYGYTF.

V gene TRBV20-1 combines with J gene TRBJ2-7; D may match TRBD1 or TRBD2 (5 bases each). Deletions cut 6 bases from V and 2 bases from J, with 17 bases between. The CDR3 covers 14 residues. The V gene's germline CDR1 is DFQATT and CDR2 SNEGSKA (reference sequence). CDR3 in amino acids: CSAGRAGTPYEQYF. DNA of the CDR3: TGCAGTGCCGGCCGCGCAGGGACCCCCTACGAGCAGTACTTC.

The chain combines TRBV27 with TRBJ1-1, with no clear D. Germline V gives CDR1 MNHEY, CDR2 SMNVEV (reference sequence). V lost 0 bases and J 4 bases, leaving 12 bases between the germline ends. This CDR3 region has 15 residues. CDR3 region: CASSLSWVEGTEAFF. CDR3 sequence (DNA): TGTGCCAGCAGTTTATCTTGGGTTGAGGGCACTGAAGCTTTCTTT.

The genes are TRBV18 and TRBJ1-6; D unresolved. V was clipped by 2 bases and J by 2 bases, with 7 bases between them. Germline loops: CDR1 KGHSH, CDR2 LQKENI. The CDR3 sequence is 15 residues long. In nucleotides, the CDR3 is TGTGCCAGCTCACCAAAGGAGCCCTATAATTCACCCCTCCACTTT. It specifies CASSPKEPYNSPLHF.

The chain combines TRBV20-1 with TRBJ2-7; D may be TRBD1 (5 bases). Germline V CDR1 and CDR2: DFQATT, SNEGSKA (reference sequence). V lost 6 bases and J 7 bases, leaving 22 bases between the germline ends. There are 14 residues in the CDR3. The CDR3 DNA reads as TGCAGTGCCACCCCAACAGCCGACCCAGGGGAGCAGTACTTC. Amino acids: CSATPTADPGEQYF.

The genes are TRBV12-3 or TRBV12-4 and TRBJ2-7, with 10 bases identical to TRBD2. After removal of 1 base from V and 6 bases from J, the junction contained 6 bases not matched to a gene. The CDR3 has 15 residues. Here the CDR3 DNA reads TGTGCCAGCAGTTTAGGTCCTAGCGGGAGAGCCGAGCAGTACTTC. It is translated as CASSLGPSGRAEQYF.

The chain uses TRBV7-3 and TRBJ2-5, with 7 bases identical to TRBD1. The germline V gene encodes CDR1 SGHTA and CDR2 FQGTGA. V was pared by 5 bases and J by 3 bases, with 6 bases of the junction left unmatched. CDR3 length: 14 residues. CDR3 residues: CASSKGGTKETQYF. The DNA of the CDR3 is TGTGCCAGCAGCAAAGGGGGCACGAAAGAGACCCAGTACTTC.

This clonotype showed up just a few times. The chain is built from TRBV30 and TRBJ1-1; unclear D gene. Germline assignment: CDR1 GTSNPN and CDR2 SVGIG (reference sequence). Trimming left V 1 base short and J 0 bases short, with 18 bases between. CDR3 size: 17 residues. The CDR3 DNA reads TGTGCCTGGAGTGATTCCCCTCTTGCAGGCATGAACACTGAAGCTTTCTTT. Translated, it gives CAWSDSPLAGMNTEAFF. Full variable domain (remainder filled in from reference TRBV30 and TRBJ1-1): SQTIHQWPATLVQPVGSPLSLECTVEGTSNPNLYWYRQAAGRGLQLLFYSVGIGQISSEVPQNLSASRPQDRQFILSSKKLLLSDSGFYLCAWSDSPLAGMNTEAFFGQGTRLTVV.

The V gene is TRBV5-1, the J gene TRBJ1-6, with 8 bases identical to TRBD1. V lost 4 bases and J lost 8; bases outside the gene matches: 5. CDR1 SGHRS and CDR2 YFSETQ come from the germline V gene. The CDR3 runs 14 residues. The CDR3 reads CASSPDRADSPLHF. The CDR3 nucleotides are TGCGCCAGCAGCCCGGACAGGGCTGATTCACCCCTCCACTTT.

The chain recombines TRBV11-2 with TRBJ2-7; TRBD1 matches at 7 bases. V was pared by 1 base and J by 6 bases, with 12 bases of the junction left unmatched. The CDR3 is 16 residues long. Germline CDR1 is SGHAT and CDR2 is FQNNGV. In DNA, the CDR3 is TGTGCCAGCAGCTTAGGGGTCCGGGTGAGGGGGCTCGAGCAGTACTTC. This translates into CASSLGVRVRGLEQYF.

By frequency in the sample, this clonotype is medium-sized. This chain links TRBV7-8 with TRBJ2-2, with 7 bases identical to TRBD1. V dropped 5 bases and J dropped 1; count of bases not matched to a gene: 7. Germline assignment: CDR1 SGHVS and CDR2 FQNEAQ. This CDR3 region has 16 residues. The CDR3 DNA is TGTGCCAGCAGCCTAGGGGCAGGGGGGAACACCGGGGAGCTGTTTTTT. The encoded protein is CASSLGAGGNTGELFF.

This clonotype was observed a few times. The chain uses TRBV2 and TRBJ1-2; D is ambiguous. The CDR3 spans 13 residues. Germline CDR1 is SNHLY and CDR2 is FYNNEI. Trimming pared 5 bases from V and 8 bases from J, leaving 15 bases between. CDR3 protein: CASSLRILEGYTF. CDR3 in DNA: TGTGCCAGCAGTCTTCGGATCTTAGAGGGCTACACCTTC.

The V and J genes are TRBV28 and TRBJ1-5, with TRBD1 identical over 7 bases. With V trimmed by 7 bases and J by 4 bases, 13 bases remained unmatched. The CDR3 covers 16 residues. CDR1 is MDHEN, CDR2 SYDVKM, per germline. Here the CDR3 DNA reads TGTGCCAGCAAAGGGTCAAGACAGGGCAGGAATCAGCCCCAGCATTTT. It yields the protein CASKGSRQGRNQPQHF.

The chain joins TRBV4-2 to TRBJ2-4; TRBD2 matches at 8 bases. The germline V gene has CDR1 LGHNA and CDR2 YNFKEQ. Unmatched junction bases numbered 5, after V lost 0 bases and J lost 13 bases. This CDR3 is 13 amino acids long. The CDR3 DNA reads TGTGCCAGCAGCCAAGATAGGAGCGGGAGACAGTACTTC. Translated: CASSQDRSGRQYF.

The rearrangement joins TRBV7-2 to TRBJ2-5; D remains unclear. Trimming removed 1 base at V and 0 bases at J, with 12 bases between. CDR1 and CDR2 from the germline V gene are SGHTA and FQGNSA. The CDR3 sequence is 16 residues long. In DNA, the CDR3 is TGTGCCAGCAGCTTAGGGCAGAGGTCGTACCAAGAGACCCAGTACTTC. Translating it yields CASSLGQRSYQETQYF. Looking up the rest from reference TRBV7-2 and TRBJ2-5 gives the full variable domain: GAGVSQSPSNKVTEKGKDVELRCDPISGHTALYWYRQSLGQGLEFLIYFQGNSAPDKSGLPSDRFSAERTGGSVSTLTIQRTQQEDSAVYLCASSLGQRSYQETQYFGPGTRLLVL.

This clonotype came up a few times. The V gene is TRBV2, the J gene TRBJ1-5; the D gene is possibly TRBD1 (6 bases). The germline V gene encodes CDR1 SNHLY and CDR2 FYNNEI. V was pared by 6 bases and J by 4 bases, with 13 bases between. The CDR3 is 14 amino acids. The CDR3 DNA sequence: TGTGCCAGCAGGGATCAGGGGACTAATCAGCCCCAGCATTTT. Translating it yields CASRDQGTNQPQHF. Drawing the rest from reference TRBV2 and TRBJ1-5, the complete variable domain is EPEVTQTPSHQVTQMGQEVILRCVPISNHLYFYWYRQILGQKVEFLVSFYNNEISEKSEIFDDQFSVERPDGSNFTLKIRSTKLEDSAMYFCASRDQGTNQPQHFGDGTRLSIL.